A single sample is the source of the 2 T cell receptor beta chains below, sequenced in a study of T cell repertoires in cytomegalovirus infection. TCRdb re-derived calls from the reads in MiXCR, one entry per CDR3 protein. The data show around 490,000 distinct CDR3 sequences, about 26% seen once. The sequencing sample was made of PBMCs. These TCRs come from a human donor in good health (CMV status not recorded). Some clones in this sample may be carry-over from other donors' samples.

The chain carries TRBV7-9 and TRBJ2-7, with 9 nucleotides matching TRBD1. Germline V gene sequence: CDR1 SEHNR, CDR2 FQNEAQ (reference sequence). The CDR3 extends over 17 amino acids. With V trimmed by 1 base and J by 2 bases, 9 bases remained unmatched. CDR3 nucleotide sequence: TGTGCCAGCAGCTTAGATGGGGGACAGGGCGACCCCTACGAGCAGTACTTC. Translated: CASSLDGGQGDPYEQYF.

This clonotype showed up many times. This chain connects TRBV7-2 to TRBJ2-3; 9 bases fit TRBD2. This CDR3 has 16 amino acids. Germline loops: CDR1 SGHTA, CDR2 FQGNSA. Trimming removed 5 bases from V and 9 bases from J; junction bases left unmatched: 15. The CDR3 DNA follows: TGTGCCAGCAGCAAAAATCAGCGGGAGGCCGGAGGGACGCAGTATTTT. It specifies CASSKNQREAGGTQYF.